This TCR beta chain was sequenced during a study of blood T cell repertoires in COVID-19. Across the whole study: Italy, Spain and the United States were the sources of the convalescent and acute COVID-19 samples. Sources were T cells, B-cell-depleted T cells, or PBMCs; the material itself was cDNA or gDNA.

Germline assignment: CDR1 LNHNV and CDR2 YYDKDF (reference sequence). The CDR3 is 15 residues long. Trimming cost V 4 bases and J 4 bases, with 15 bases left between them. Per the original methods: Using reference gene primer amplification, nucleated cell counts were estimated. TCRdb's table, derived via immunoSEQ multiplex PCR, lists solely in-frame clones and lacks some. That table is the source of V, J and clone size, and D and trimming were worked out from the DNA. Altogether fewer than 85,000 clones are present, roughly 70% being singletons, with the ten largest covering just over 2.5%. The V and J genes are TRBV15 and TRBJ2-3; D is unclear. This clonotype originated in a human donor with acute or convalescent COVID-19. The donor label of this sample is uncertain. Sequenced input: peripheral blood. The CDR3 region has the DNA TGTGCCACCAGCACAACAGATTTAGTTGCAGATACGCAGTATTTT. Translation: CATSTTDLVADTQYF.